This T cell receptor (beta chain) was profiled in a study of cytomegalovirus exposure and HLA in healthy donors. Primers included in the PCR were 60 Vbeta and 13 Jbeta primers. Data came from immunoSEQ multiplex PCR; TCRdb stores just in-frame clones and leaves some out. The sample has approximately 30,000 clones. Study-wide results and limits: Cytomegalovirus status was reportedly diagnosed by the classifier with high specificity and sensitivity. As a later analysis showed, a missense DCLRE1C variant was linked to trimming of TCR beta V- and J-genes. Sequencing depth roughly uniform across donors was assumed in presence/absence analyses. Available immune exposure information covered CMV serostatus only.

With regard to this clone: No antigen is known for it.

The V gene end was trimmed by 4 bases and the J gene end by 6 bases; junction bases not matched to a gene: 10. CDR3 length equals 16 residues. Germline V gives CDR1 MNHEY, CDR2 SVGAGI. This TCR was sampled from a man aged 35 to 55 in good health and CMV-seronegative. Sequencing was performed on PBMCs. V and J are TRBV6-5 and TRBJ2-2, with 8 bases matching TRBD2. CDR3 nucleotides: TGTGCCAGCAGTTCAACTAGCGGAACCTTCGCCGGGGAGCTGTTTTTT. Its protein product is CASSSTSGTFAGELFF.